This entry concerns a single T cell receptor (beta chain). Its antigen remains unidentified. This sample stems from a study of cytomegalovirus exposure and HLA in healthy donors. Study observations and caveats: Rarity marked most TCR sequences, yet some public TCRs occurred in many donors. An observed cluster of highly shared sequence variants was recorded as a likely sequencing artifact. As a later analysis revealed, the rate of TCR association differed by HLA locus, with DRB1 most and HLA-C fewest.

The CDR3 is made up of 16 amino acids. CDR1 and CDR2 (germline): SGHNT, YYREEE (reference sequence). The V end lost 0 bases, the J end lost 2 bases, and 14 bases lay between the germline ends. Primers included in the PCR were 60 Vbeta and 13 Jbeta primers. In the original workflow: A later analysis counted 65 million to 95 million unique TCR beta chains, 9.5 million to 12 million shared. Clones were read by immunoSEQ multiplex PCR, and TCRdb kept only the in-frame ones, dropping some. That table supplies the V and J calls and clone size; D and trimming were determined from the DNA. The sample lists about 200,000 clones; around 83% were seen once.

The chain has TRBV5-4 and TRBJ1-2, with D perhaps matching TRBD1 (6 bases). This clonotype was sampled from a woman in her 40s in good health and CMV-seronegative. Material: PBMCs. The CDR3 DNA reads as TGTGCCAGCAGCTTGGCCCCGGACAGAATGAACTATGGCTACACCTTC. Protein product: CASSLAPDRMNYGYTF.